This T cell receptor beta chain was recovered during a study of HIV-infected patients and healthy controls. The germline V gene encodes CDR1 SGHDN and CDR2 FVKESK. After removal of 4 bases from V and 2 bases from J, the junction contained 7 bases not matched to a gene. The CDR3 is 16 amino acids. Roughly three months, about 14 weeks, into antiretroviral therapy, follow-up blood was collected. All unsorted peripheral T cells were captured because whole blood was used without fractionation. This clonotype was observed many times. cDNA was made from about 480 ng RNA using alpha and beta constant primers. Each of the alpha and beta chains got its own library through chain-specific third strand synthesis with indices. Two random hexamers, added before amplification and joined, formed each molecule's 12-nucleotide barcode. TCRdb processed the 5' RACE reads anew with MiXCR; each CDR3 protein has one entry. The sample lists about 5,500 distinct CDR3 sequences; about 8.6% were seen once.

The sample here was blood, taken during antiretroviral therapy. The V and J genes are TRBV14 and TRBJ2-7, with TRBD2 matching over 11 bases. The receptor was derived from an adult with HIV infection. The CDR3: CASSPRSGLAAYEQYF. The DNA of the CDR3 is TGTGCCAGCAGCCCACGTTCGGGACTAGCGGCCTACGAGCAGTACTTC.